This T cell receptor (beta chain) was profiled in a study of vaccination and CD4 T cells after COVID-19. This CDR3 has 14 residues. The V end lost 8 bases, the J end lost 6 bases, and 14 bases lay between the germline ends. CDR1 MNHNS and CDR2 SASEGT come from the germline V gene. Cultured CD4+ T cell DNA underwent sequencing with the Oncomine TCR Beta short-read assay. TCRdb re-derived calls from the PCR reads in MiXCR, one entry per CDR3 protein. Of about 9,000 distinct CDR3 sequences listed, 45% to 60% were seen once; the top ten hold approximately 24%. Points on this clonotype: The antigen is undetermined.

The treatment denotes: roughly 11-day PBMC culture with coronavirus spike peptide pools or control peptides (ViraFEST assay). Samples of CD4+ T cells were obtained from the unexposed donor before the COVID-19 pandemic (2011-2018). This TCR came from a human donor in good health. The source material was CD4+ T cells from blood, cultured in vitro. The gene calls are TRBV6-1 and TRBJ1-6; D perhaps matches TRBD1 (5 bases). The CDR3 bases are TGTGCCAGCCGCACTCCAGGGAGTAATTCACCCCTCCACTTT. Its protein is CASRTPGSNSPLHF.